The 25 T cell receptor beta chains reported below all come from one sample, sequenced in a study of T cell changes during pregnancy in multiple sclerosis. Assay: immunoSEQ multiplex PCR; the TCRdb copy retains only in-frame clones and omits some. The data contain roughly 75,000 clones, about 91% of them singletons. The specimen was peripheral blood, collected before pregnancy. These receptors were obtained from a female donor with multiple sclerosis, enrolled in a pregnancy study.

The chain couples TRBV5-4 to TRBJ2-1, with 13 bases matching TRBD2. With 1 base clipped from V and 1 base from J, the junction kept 8 bases outside the gene matches. The CDR3 runs to 19 residues. Per germline, CDR1 SGHNT and CDR2 YYREEE (reference sequence). Here the CDR3 DNA reads TGTGCCAGCAGCTTGTTCGGGACTAGCGGGGCGGGGTCCTACAATGAGCAGTTCTTC. It translates to CASSLFGTSGAGSYNEQFF.

The chain employs TRBV4-2 and TRBJ1-1; 7 positions agree with TRBD1. This CDR3 comprises 17 residues. The germline CDR1 and CDR2 sequences are LGHNA and YNFKEQ. Unmatched junction bases numbered 10, after V lost 0 bases and J lost 3 bases. The CDR3 DNA reads TGTGCCAGCAGCCAAGAGGTGGTGAGGACAGGACACACTGAAGCTTTCTTT. Translation gives CASSQEVVRTGHTEAFF.

The chain couples TRBV5-1 to TRBJ2-5; perhaps TRBD2 as D (6 bases). Germline CDR1 reads SGHRS; CDR2 reads YFSETQ. V was pared by 2 bases and J by 5 bases, with 13 bases between. CDR3 length: 14 amino acids. CDR3 sequence: CASSLGGARETQYF. The DNA for the CDR3 is TGCGCCAGCAGCTTAGGAGGGGCTAGGGAGACCCAGTACTTC.

The chain has TRBV7-6 and TRBJ2-1; a possible D gene is TRBD1 (5 bases). Between the trimmed V and J ends, which lost 1 base and 0 bases, there was a span of 10 bases. The length of the CDR3 is 16 residues. Germline-derived CDR1 and CDR2 are SGHVS and FNYEAQ. The DNA of the CDR3 is TGTGCCAGCAGCTTAGGCCAGGGAAGCTCCTACAATGAGCAGTTCTTC. It yields the protein CASSLGQGSSYNEQFF.

There are a few counts of this clone. The chain uses TRBV9 and TRBJ2-2, with a tentative D call TRBD1 (5 bases). V shed 5 bases and J shed 0 bases, with 11 bases lying between them. CDR1 is SGDLS and CDR2 is YYNGEE in the germline V gene. The CDR3 spans 15 residues. CDR3 sequence: CASRPGNSNTGELFF. The CDR3 DNA sequence: TGTGCCAGCAGGCCAGGGAATTCGAACACCGGGGAGCTGTTTTTT.

The chain has TRBV2 and TRBJ1-1; maybe TRBD1 (6 bases). The CDR3 sequence is 18 residues long. Germline lookup yields CDR1 SNHLY and CDR2 FYNNEI. V lost 0 bases, J lost 5 bases, and 22 bases lay in between. The CDR3 here is CASSEATGWQEGGTEAFF. CDR3 nucleotide sequence: TGTGCCAGCAGTGAAGCAACGGGCTGGCAGGAGGGGGGGACTGAAGCTTTCTTT.

V gene TRBV9 combines with J gene TRBJ2-3; D might be TRBD2 (6 bases). Germline V gene data show CDR1 as SGDLS and CDR2 as YYNGEE. V lost 3 bases and J 0 bases, leaving 20 bases between the germline ends. The CDR3 consists of 18 residues. The CDR3 nucleotides are TGTGCCAGCAGCGGGGGAGGAGTTACAGGTACTAGCACAGATACGCAGTATTTT. Protein product: CASSGGGVTGTSTDTQYF.

The chain joins TRBV4-1 to TRBJ2-1; 12 nucleotides agree with TRBD2. J was trimmed by 6 bases and V by 1 base; bases with no gene match: 4. CDR1 and CDR2 (germline): MGHRA, YSYEKL. The CDR3 is made up of 16 amino acids. The CDR3 loop reads CASSQVGTSGPNEQFF. The CDR3 DNA sequence: TGCGCCAGCAGCCAAGTTGGGACTAGCGGGCCCAATGAGCAGTTCTTC.

In its sample, this clone was seen once. This chain joins TRBV7-8 and TRBJ1-6, with D unresolved. The CDR3 has 13 amino acids. In germline, CDR1 is SGHVS, CDR2 FQNEAQ. The V and J ends lost 3 bases and 8 bases respectively, with 8 bases between them. For the CDR3, the DNA is TGTGCCAGCAGCTTGGCGGATTATTCACCCCTCCACTTT. Protein sequence: CASSLADYSPLHF.

The CDR3 protein is CASSRGQGAGVPYNEQFF. The CDR3 nucleotides read TGTGCCAGCAGCCGGGGACAGGGGGCCGGTGTTCCCTACAATGAGCAGTTCTTC. This chain joins TRBV5-4 and TRBJ2-1; 12 bases fit TRBD1. CDR1 and CDR2 from the germline V gene are SGHNT and YYREEE (reference sequence). This CDR3 region has 18 residues. The trim removed 4 bases at V and 2 bases at J, leaving 10 bases unmatched.

This chain links TRBV25-1 with TRBJ1-3; tentative D call: TRBD1 (6 bases). V was shortened by 2 bases and J by 3 bases, with 11 bases between the two germline ends. CDR3 length equals 15 residues. Germline values: CDR1 MGHDK, CDR2 SYGVNS. Written as DNA, the CDR3 is TGTGCCAGCAGTGAAGGGGGGGGCCGTGGAAACACCATATATTTT. The encoded protein is CASSEGGGRGNTIYF.

This clone was counted a single time. As DNA, the CDR3 is TGCGCCAGCAGAAGTGGACAGGGGGCGACCGGGGAGCTGTTTTTT. Encoded protein: CASRSGQGATGELFF. V usage is TRBV5-1 and J usage is TRBJ2-2; 11 nucleotides line up with TRBD1. Looked up from germline, CDR1 is SGHRS and CDR2 is YFSETQ. This CDR3 is 15 amino acids long. With 5 bases clipped from V and 5 bases from J, the junction kept 5 bases outside the gene matches.

The J gene is TRBJ2-5, the V gene TRBV5-1, with a weak D call TRBD2 (5 bases). Trimming took off 0 bases at V and 7 bases at J, with 13 bases between the two ends. CDR1 and CDR2 (germline): SGHRS, YFSETQ. CDR3 length: 14 residues. The CDR3 sequence is CASSLGGQAGTQYF. The CDR3 DNA follows: TGCGCCAGCAGCTTGGGGGGTCAGGCGGGGACCCAGTACTTC.

The rearrangement joins TRBV6-6 to TRBJ2-7, with no clear D. The CDR3 consists of 14 residues. Germline CDR1 is MNHNY and CDR2 is SVGAGI (reference sequence). The V end lost 0 bases, the J end lost 3 bases, and 9 bases lay between the germline ends. The CDR3 spells CASSYSAGNYEQYF. The CDR3, as DNA: TGTGCCAGCAGTTACTCAGCAGGAAACTACGAGCAGTACTTC.

The rearrangement joins TRBV5-4 to TRBJ1-1; D remains ambiguous. The CDR3 runs 15 residues. Germline V gives CDR1 SGHNT, CDR2 YYREEE (reference sequence). V dropped 0 bases and J dropped 1 base, with 10 bases sitting between them. In DNA form, the CDR3 reads TGTGCCAGCAGCTTGGTACAGAAGTGGAACACTGAAGCTTTCTTT. As protein: CASSLVQKWNTEAFF.

The chain employs TRBV5-1 and TRBJ2-5, with D maybe TRBD1 (5 bases). The CDR3 runs to 14 residues. V was trimmed by 4 bases and J by 1 base, leaving 11 bases between them. The germline V gene has CDR1 SGHRS and CDR2 YFSETQ. The CDR3 DNA is TGCGCCAGCAGCCCCGACAGCTCCCAAGAGACCCAGTACTTC. This translates into CASSPDSSQETQYF.

The chain has TRBV5-1 and TRBJ1-1, with 7 bases lining up with TRBD1. Germline CDR1 and CDR2: SGHRS and YFSETQ. The V gene end was trimmed by 4 bases and the J gene end by 8 bases; junction bases not matched to a gene: 2. The CDR3 extends over 11 amino acids. The CDR3 coding sequence is TGCGCCAGCAGCGACAGGGTGGAAGCTTTCTTT. This codes for CASSDRVEAFF.

This rearrangement joins TRBV13 to TRBJ1-5; no clear D gene. V lost 0 bases and J 2 bases, leaving 8 bases between the germline ends. The CDR3 length is 15 residues. Germline CDR1 PRHDT, CDR2 FYEKMQ (reference sequence). CDR3 loop: CASSLGRGGNQPQHF. The DNA of the CDR3 is TGTGCCAGCAGCTTAGGCCGGGGTGGCAATCAGCCCCAGCATTTT.

The V gene is TRBV4-1, the J gene TRBJ2-5, with 8 bases that match TRBD2. CDR1 and CDR2 (germline): MGHRA, YSYEKL. V gave up 6 bases and J gave up 4 bases; unmatched junction bases: 10. This CDR3 comprises 15 residues. The CDR3 coding sequence is TGCGCCAGCAGGTCGGGCGGGGGGCGACGAGAGACCCAGTACTTC. This translates into CASRSGGGRRETQYF.

The table lists this clone with a few counts. The V gene is TRBV11-2, the J gene TRBJ1-6; D may be TRBD1 (5 bases). Germline values: CDR1 SGHAT, CDR2 FQNNGV. V lost 2 bases and J 10 bases, leaving 15 bases between the germline ends. This CDR3 has 15 amino acids. CDR3 amino acids: CASSLQGPAGSPLHF. The DNA of the CDR3 is TGTGCCAGCAGCTTACAGGGCCCCGCGGGGTCACCCCTCCACTTT.

The rearrangement uses TRBV4-2 and TRBJ2-7; possibly TRBD2 for D (5 bases). V was pared by 1 base and J by 3 bases, with 7 bases between. CDR1 is LGHNA, CDR2 YNFKEQ, per germline. The CDR3 consists of 13 residues. CDR3: CASSQGTGYEQYF. The CDR3 nucleotides are TGTGCCAGCAGCCAAGGGACTGGCTACGAGCAGTACTTC.

This clone was seen a single time. This chain connects TRBV18 to TRBJ2-4; D possibly corresponds to TRBD2 (5 bases). The germline CDR1 and CDR2 sequences are KGHSH and LQKENI. The CDR3 sequence is 17 residues long. Trimming removed 2 bases at V and 8 bases at J, with 22 bases between. CDR3 sequence reads: CASSPSSGSRTRDIQYF. DNA for the CDR3: TGTGCCAGCTCACCATCCTCGGGGTCCAGAACTCGGGACATTCAGTACTTC.

The genes are TRBV5-6 and TRBJ2-7; 9 nucleotides match TRBD1. Trimming cost V 6 bases and J 7 bases; bases outside gene matches: 8. Germline values: CDR1 SGHDT, CDR2 YYEEEE. The CDR3 is 13 amino acids. The CDR3 here is CASNLQGAGEQYF. Here the CDR3 DNA reads TGTGCCAGCAACTTACAGGGGGCAGGGGAGCAGTACTTC.

The rearrangement uses TRBV6-5 and TRBJ2-7; 7 bases are a match to TRBD2. Germline V lookup: CDR1 MNHEY, CDR2 SVGAGI. The CDR3 has 15 amino acids. V was pared by 0 bases and J by 3 bases, with 5 bases of the junction left unmatched. The CDR3 sequence is CASSYSGGLDYEQYF. DNA of the CDR3: TGTGCCAGCAGTTACTCGGGGGGGTTGGACTACGAGCAGTACTTC.

The chain carries TRBV6-1 and TRBJ2-3; TRBD2 matches 9 bases. Trimming took 1 base from V and 0 from J; bases not matched to a gene: 2. The V gene's germline CDR1 is MNHNS and CDR2 SASEGT. The CDR3 is 16 amino acids. The CDR3 DNA is TGTGCCAGCAGTGAAGTAGCGGGGGTCAGCACAGATACGCAGTATTTT. Its translation is CASSEVAGVSTDTQYF.